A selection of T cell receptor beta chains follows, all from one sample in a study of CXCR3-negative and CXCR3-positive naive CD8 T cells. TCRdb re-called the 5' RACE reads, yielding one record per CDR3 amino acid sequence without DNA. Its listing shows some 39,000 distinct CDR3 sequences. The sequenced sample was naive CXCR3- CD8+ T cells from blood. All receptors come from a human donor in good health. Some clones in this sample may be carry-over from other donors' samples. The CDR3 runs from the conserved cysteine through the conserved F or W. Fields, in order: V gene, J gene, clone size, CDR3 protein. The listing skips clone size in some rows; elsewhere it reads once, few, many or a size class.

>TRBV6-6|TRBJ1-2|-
CASIKENYGYTF
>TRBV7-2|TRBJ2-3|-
CASSLLIRDTQYF
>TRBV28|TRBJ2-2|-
CASSTPVAGREAGELFF
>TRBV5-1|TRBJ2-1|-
CASSEPGTGVLEQFF
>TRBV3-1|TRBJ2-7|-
CASSQDTDYEQYF
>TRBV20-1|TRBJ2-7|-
CSASRADRDLYEQYF
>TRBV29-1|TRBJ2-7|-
CSVFGGETYEQYF
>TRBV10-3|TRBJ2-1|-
CAISESNEQFF
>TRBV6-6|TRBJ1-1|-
CASSYLGQANEAFF
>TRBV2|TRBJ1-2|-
CASSDPPDRPANYGYTF
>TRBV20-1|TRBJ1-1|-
CSAFPTDMNTEAFF
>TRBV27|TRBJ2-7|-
CASSFRTDSYEQYF
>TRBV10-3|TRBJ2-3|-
CATSLLATGNYDTQYF
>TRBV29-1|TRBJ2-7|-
CSVVPVLGRGPLEQYF
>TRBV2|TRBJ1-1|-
CASSETVGGTEAFF
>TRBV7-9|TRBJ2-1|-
CASSLNSHNEQFF
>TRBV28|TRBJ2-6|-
CASRGHLSGANVLTF
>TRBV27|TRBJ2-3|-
CASSILTGGTDTQYF
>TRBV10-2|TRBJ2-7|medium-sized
CASSELGEAYEQYF
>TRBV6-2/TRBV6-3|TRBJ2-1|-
CASTSRGLAGGSSYNEQFF
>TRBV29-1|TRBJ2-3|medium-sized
CSLYLGEGTDTQYF
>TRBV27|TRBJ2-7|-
CASSWVGSYEQYF
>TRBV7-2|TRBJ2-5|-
CASSLGLARGQETQYF
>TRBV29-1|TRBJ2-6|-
CSVESHLQGMTAGANVLTF
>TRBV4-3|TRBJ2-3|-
CASSQGPFADTQYF
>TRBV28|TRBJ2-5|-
CASTPRAGTHQETQYF
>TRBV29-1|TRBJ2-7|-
CSVVWGGFSYEQYF
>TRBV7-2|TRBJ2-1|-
CASSLLGGLAGLLSYNEQFF
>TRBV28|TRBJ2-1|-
CASSLTSVSSYNEQFF
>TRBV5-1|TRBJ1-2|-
CASSLDINYGYTF
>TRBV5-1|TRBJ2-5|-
CASSSGQEETQYF
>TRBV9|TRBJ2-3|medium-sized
CASSGAGLASGTQYF
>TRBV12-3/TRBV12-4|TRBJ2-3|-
CASSLYLPFGGGQGDTQYF
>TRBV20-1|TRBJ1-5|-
CSAKRQGQPQHF
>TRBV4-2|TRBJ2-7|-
CASSQGVQSEAYYEQYF
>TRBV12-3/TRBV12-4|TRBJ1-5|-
CASNKDSSNQPQHF